This TCR beta chain was sequenced for a study of blood T cell repertoires in COVID-19. Overall study context: PBMCs, B-cell-depleted T cells, or T cells were the source of the cDNA or gDNA that made up the material.

What the recovered Cohort 3 donors had was two negative PCRs, clearance, or symptom resolution. The protocol was immunoSEQ multiplex PCR, while the TCRdb copy is restricted to in-frame clones and leaves out a portion. This table has 110,000 to 150,000 clones, more than 80% appearing once. The TCR sequence derives from a man aged 50 or older who had recovered from COVID-19. Sequences were obtained from PBMCs or T cells enriched from blood (not recorded which).

DNA for the CDR3: TGCGCCAGCAGCCCTACAGGGGGACGAGATGGCTACACCTTC. Its protein is CASSPTGGRDGYTF. The chain uses TRBV4-1 and TRBJ1-2; 8 nucleotides agree with TRBD1. J gave up 6 bases and V 4 bases, and 7 bases lay outside the gene matches. Germline loops: CDR1 MGHRA, CDR2 YSYEKL. The CDR3 has 14 amino acids.